Listed below are T cell receptor beta chains from one sample, sequenced in a study of regulatory T cells in long-lasting Graves disease. TCRdb itself ran the multiplex PCR reads through MiXCR, one entry per CDR3 protein. The table lists about 300,000 distinct CDR3 sequences, around 21% of them singletons, with 56% in the top ten. The specimen was peripheral blood mononuclear cells (PBMCs), collected when the disease was refractory, from a patient treated with antithyroid drugs. These receptors came from a female donor with Graves disease. Both conserved end residues are trimmed from each CDR3.

V	CDR3
TRBV28	ASINPGLKTDEQF
TRBV19	ASSIRTGGRETQY
TRBV6-1	ASLQGGREQY
TRBV7-9	ASSLEGASEQY
TRBV19	ASSTDWDTEAF
TRBV12-3/TRBV12-4	ASSIGGRESNQPQH
TRBV19	ATSDRSYEQY
TRBV4-1	ASTPGGGTRVHEQY
TRBV11-2	ASSLAGIWEQY
TRBV9	ASSKEVGLVGEETQY
TRBV30	AWSVRGRANTGELF
TRBV7-8	ASSRGHPNTEAF
TRBV5-8	ASSSGRDDEQY
TRBV25-1	ASSLTGHNQPQH
TRBV19	ASTLPGENSPLH
TRBV28	ASSPRGSGNTIY
TRBV12-3/TRBV12-4	ASSFENREYEQY
TRBV7-2	ASSLIARYEQY
TRBV4-1	ASSQEVVQNYGYT
TRBV7-2	ASTSDLAPYEQY
TRBV5-6	ASSSLGAGTEAF
TRBV6-1	ASSRDRVSNQPQH
TRBV7-2	ASSLTPVLEGETQY
TRBV18	ASSPNGQQNNSPLH
TRBV28	ASSLHTFYYNSPLH
TRBV7-2	ASSFTYTGELF
TRBV5-1	ASSLTLQNTEAF
TRBV6-2/TRBV6-3	ASKGPFSYNEQF